This T cell receptor beta chain stems from a study of CD8+CD57+ T cells in acquired aplastic anemia. The wider study: The average for DNA from sorted CD4+ and CD8+ cells was 3 to 3.5 ug. Healthy donor CD4+ samples were sequenced to a depth that averaged about 10.8 million reads. Notes on the study in general: Between patients and controls, CD8+ Simpson's diversity did not vary significantly. Patients had twenty-nine CD8+ CDR3 sequences in common with controls (the shared set).

It was genomic DNA that served as the template for profiling TCR beta VDJ and CDR3. TCRdb ran MiXCR on the reads and lists one entry per CDR3 protein. This sample has some 190,000 distinct CDR3 sequences; 35% to 50% occur once, and the top ten carry approximately 3%. Concerning this clonotype: The target antigen is unknown.

The junction had 4 bases not matched to a gene; V was cut back by 5 bases and J by 6 bases. The germline gives CDR1 LNHNV, CDR2 YYDKDF (reference sequence). The CDR3 is 15 amino acids. The rearrangement joins TRBV15 to TRBJ1-4; 12 bases line up with TRBD1. This receptor was identified in a human donor in good health. Sequenced input: sorted CD4+, CD8+, or CD8+CD57+ T cells (not recorded which) from PBMCs. The CDR3 nucleotides are TGTGCCACCAGCTACGGGACAGGGGGCGATGAAAAACTGTTTTTT. Translating gives CATSYGTGGDEKLFF.